What follows are 28 T cell receptor beta chains derived from one specimen sequenced in a study of T cell responses to AZD1222 COVID-19 vaccine. The method was immunoSEQ multiplex PCR; TCRdb's version includes in-frame clones alone and lacks a portion of them. The sample yields about 140,000 clones, over 90% seen once. This material consisted of peripheral blood, taken on day 0 of AZD1222 vaccination. The receptors here all came from an adult in good health.

The chain links TRBV19 to TRBJ1-1; D unresolved. CDR3 length: 11 amino acids. Germline CDR1 reads LNHDA; CDR2 reads SQIVND (reference sequence). The V gene lost 5 bases and the J gene lost 7 bases, with 8 bases spanning the gap. The CDR3 loop reads CASSVGGEAFF. CDR3 sequence (DNA): TGTGCCAGTAGTGTTGGAGGTGAAGCTTTCTTT.

The chain combines TRBV2 with TRBJ1-6; 8 positions match TRBD1. The CDR3 consists of 14 residues. CDR1 and CDR2 from the germline V gene are SNHLY and FYNNEI. Losses at the gene ends were 6 bases for V and 9 bases for J; bases not matched to a gene: 7. DNA for the CDR3: TGTGCCAGCAGGAACAGGGGGGCCGGTTCACCCCTCCACTTT. This sequence encodes CASRNRGAGSPLHF.

The rearrangement links TRBV4-2 to TRBJ1-1; D not resolved. Deletions cut 10 bases from V and 3 bases from J, with 15 bases between. The CDR3 consists of 13 residues. Germline loops: CDR1 LGHNA, CDR2 YNFKEQ. CDR3 in amino acids: CATHDSRDTEAFF. Here the CDR3 DNA reads TGTGCCACCCATGACTCTCGGGACACTGAAGCTTTCTTT.

In this sample, this clone turned up once. The chain employs TRBV2 and TRBJ1-1; D unclear. There are 16 residues in the CDR3. V gave up 1 base and J gave up 4 bases, with 16 bases separating them. Germline CDR1 and CDR2: SNHLY and FYNNEI. The CDR3 is CASSEVGEGVGTEAFF. The CDR3 DNA follows: TGTGCCAGCAGTGAAGTCGGGGAGGGTGTGGGCACTGAAGCTTTCTTT.

The CDR3 reads CASSTNPEPERETQYF. The CDR3, as DNA: TGCGCCAGCAGCACCAACCCCGAACCGGAGCGAGAGACCCAGTACTTC. This sequence joins TRBV5-1 and TRBJ2-5, with unresolved D. Looked up from germline, CDR1 is SGHRS and CDR2 is YFSETQ. Trimming shortened V by 4 bases and J by 4 bases, and 20 bases separated the two germline ends. This CDR3 spans 16 amino acids.

The V gene is TRBV9, the J gene TRBJ2-3; D may be TRBD1 or TRBD2 (6 bases each). Germline CDR1 reads SGDLS; CDR2 reads YYNGEE. The CDR3 runs 15 residues. Trimming took 2 bases from V and 3 from J, leaving 13 bases between them. CDR3 DNA: TGTGCCAGCAGCGTCGGGGGCATCGGGACAGATACGCAGTATTTT. As protein: CASSVGGIGTDTQYF.

The V call is TRBV6-1, the J call TRBJ1-2, with D hard to call. The ends were cut back, 0 bases at V and 4 bases at J, with 15 bases in the middle. The V gene's germline CDR1 is MNHNS and CDR2 SASEGT. This CDR3 spans 16 amino acids. The chain's CDR3 is CASSEATLTVSYGYTF. Here the CDR3 DNA reads TGTGCCAGCAGTGAAGCGACCCTCACAGTCTCCTATGGCTACACCTTC.

This rearrangement joins TRBV27 to TRBJ2-5; a weak D match, TRBD1 (5 bases). The CDR3 totals 15 residues. V was cut by 5 bases and J by 2 bases, with 15 bases left in between. Germline V gene lookup returns CDR1 MNHEY and CDR2 SMNVEV (reference sequence). CDR3 region: CASSPYLGVQETQYF. The CDR3 bases are TGTGCCAGCAGTCCATACCTAGGGGTTCAAGAGACCCAGTACTTC.

The chain uses TRBV7-8 and TRBJ2-3; the D is unclear. V was trimmed by 1 base and J by 0 bases, leaving 8 bases between them. Germline lookup yields CDR1 SGHVS and CDR2 FQNEAQ. This CDR3 is 15 amino acids long. The CDR3 DNA reads as TGTGCCAGCAGCTTAGACGGTGGGAGCACAGATACGCAGTATTTT. Translation: CASSLDGGSTDTQYF.

The rearrangement uses TRBV5-1 and TRBJ2-1; no definite D call. CDR3 length equals 12 residues. The V and J ends lost 1 base and 5 bases respectively, with 4 bases between them. Per germline, CDR1 SGHRS and CDR2 YFSETQ. The DNA of the CDR3 is TGCGCCAGCAGCTTGTGGGACAATGAGCAGTTCTTC. Protein product: CASSLWDNEQFF.

The rearrangement joins TRBV7-2 to TRBJ2-7, with unresolved D. This CDR3 spans 13 amino acids. Germline lookup yields CDR1 SGHTA and CDR2 FQGNSA. V lost 4 bases and J 2 bases, leaving 9 bases between the germline ends. This CDR3 reads CASSSTRAYEQYF. The CDR3, as DNA: TGTGCCAGCAGCTCAACCCGAGCCTACGAGCAGTACTTC.

This chain uses TRBV27 with TRBJ2-7; no clear D gene. V was clipped by 2 bases and J by 2 bases, with 7 bases between them. Germline V gene lookup returns CDR1 MNHEY and CDR2 SMNVEV (reference sequence). The CDR3 runs 13 residues. CDR3 residues: CASSLGKAYEQYF. The CDR3 DNA reads TGTGCCAGCAGTTTAGGCAAGGCCTACGAGCAGTACTTC.

A single count supports this clone. This chain joins TRBV19 and TRBJ2-1, with 7 bases lining up with TRBD1. CDR1 LNHDA and CDR2 SQIVND come from the germline V gene (reference sequence). This CDR3 is built from 13 residues. V lost 4 bases to trimming and J lost 11 bases; unmatched junction nucleotides: 8. The DNA for the CDR3 is TGTGCCAGTAGTACTCCCCCGGACAGGCAGCAGTTCTTC. Protein sequence: CASSTPPDRQQFF.

The chain recombines TRBV2 with TRBJ1-1, with no clear D. This CDR3 has 11 amino acids. Germline V CDR1 and CDR2: SNHLY, FYNNEI. V was cut by 10 bases and J by 4 bases, with 10 bases left in between. CDR3 loop: CATYPVTEAFF. As DNA, the CDR3 is TGTGCCACCTACCCGGTCACTGAAGCTTTCTTT.

The V call is TRBV28, the J call TRBJ2-7; 9 bases agree with TRBD2. The CDR3 is 15 residues long. Trimming cost V 7 bases and J 6 bases; bases outside gene matches: 13. In germline, CDR1 is MDHEN, CDR2 SYDVKM. The CDR3 sequence is CASTPTVAGEGEQYF. The CDR3 DNA follows: TGTGCCAGCACCCCGACGGTAGCGGGAGAGGGCGAGCAGTACTTC.

This rearrangement joins TRBV6-5 to TRBJ1-3; maybe TRBD1 (6 bases). The ends were cut back, 8 bases at V and 8 bases at J, with 19 bases in the middle. This CDR3 is built from 14 residues. Germline CDR1 is MNHEY and CDR2 is SVGAGI. In DNA, the CDR3 is TGTGCCAGCGCCGAAGGTGGGGGGCCGGACACCATATATTTT. This sequence encodes CASAEGGGPDTIYF.

The table lists this clone with a few counts. The genes are TRBV7-2 and TRBJ2-5; D uncertain. Germline lookup yields CDR1 SGHTA and CDR2 FQGNSA. V was pared by 6 bases and J by 2 bases, with 10 bases between. This CDR3 spans 13 amino acids. The CDR3 loop reads CASRRPGQETQYF. The CDR3 DNA is TGTGCCAGCAGACGGCCCGGGCAAGAGACCCAGTACTTC.

V and J are TRBV7-9 and TRBJ1-6; 7 positions match TRBD1. Losses at the gene ends were 5 bases for V and 5 bases for J; bases not matched to a gene: 6. The CDR3 covers 15 residues. Germline V gene sequence: CDR1 SEHNR, CDR2 FQNEAQ (reference sequence). CDR3 in DNA: TGTGCCAGCAGCACCCGACAGGGAAATAATTCACCCCTCCACTTT. It yields the protein CASSTRQGNNSPLHF.

The genes are TRBV10-3 and TRBJ1-2; the D is unclear. Germline lookup yields CDR1 ENHRY and CDR2 SYGVKD. The CDR3 length is 13 residues. Trimming pared 11 bases from V and 5 bases from J, leaving 18 bases between. The CDR3 nucleotides read TGTGCCGCCTTCACTCTGGGCTTGTATGGCTACACCTTC. As protein: CAAFTLGLYGYTF.

CDR3 DNA sequence: TGTGCCAGCACGCCAAGGGCACAGGGGAACAATGAGCAGTTCTTC. Amino acids: CASTPRAQGNNEQFF. The rearrangement joins TRBV28 to TRBJ2-1; 7 positions agree with TRBD1. This CDR3 comprises 15 residues. Germline loops: CDR1 MDHEN, CDR2 SYDVKM. V was pared by 7 bases and J by 5 bases, with 11 bases of the junction left unmatched.

The CDR3 here is CATSRGTAGYEQYF. In DNA form, the CDR3 reads TGTGCCACCAGCAGAGGGACAGCGGGATACGAGCAGTACTTC. The chain is built from TRBV15 and TRBJ2-7; D perhaps matches TRBD2 (7 bases). The V end lost 1 base, the J end lost 4 bases, and 11 bases lay between the germline ends. Germline CDR1 LNHNV, CDR2 YYDKDF (reference sequence). The CDR3 covers 14 residues.

The chain is built from TRBV19 and TRBJ1-3; D not resolved. Germline lookup yields CDR1 LNHDA and CDR2 SQIVND (reference sequence). V was cut by 7 bases and J by 0 bases, with 13 bases left in between. The CDR3 sequence is 15 residues long. CDR3: CASTVYGHSGNTIYF. The DNA of the CDR3 is TGTGCCAGTACCGTATACGGCCACTCTGGAAACACCATATATTTT.

V usage is TRBV19 and J usage is TRBJ1-6, with D perhaps TRBD1 (6 bases). There are 16 residues in the CDR3. Germline V gene sequence: CDR1 LNHDA, CDR2 SQIVND (reference sequence). The V end was cut by 7 bases, the J end by 7 bases, with 20 bases between. CDR3 sequence (DNA): TGTGCCAGTACCACAGGGATTGGAGTGGGGAATTCACCCCTCCACTTT. Protein: CASTTGIGVGNSPLHF.

This chain uses TRBV5-4 with TRBJ2-5; tentative D call: TRBD2 (6 bases). In germline, CDR1 is SGHNT, CDR2 YYREEE (reference sequence). Trimming took 4 bases from V and 5 from J, leaving 12 bases between them. This CDR3 is built from 13 residues. The DNA for the CDR3 is TGTGCCAGCAGCCCCGGGGGTCGGGAGACCCAGTACTTC. Translated, it gives CASSPGGRETQYF.

J is TRBJ2-5 and V is TRBV3-1 (or the pseudogene TRBV3-2), with TRBD2 identical over 7 bases. From germline, CDR1 is LGHDT and CDR2 YNNKEL (reference sequence). This CDR3 region has 14 residues. The V and J ends lost 0 bases and 5 bases, in that order; junction bases with no gene match: 3. CDR3 in amino acids: CASSQEILAETQYF. CDR3 bases: TGTGCCAGCAGCCAAGAGATACTAGCGGAGACCCAGTACTTC.

The chain is built from TRBV9 and TRBJ2-7, with D tentatively TRBD2 (7 bases). Germline V gene lookup returns CDR1 SGDLS and CDR2 YYNGEE. This CDR3 is 15 amino acids long. Trimming cost V 3 bases and J 5 bases, with 18 bases left between them. The CDR3 DNA follows: TGTGCCAGCAGCGGGAAACTAGCGACAGGCGACGAGCAGTACTTC. This sequence encodes CASSGKLATGDEQYF. The whole variable domain, remainder taken from reference TRBV9 and TRBJ2-7, is DSGVTQTPKHLITATGQRVTLRCSPRSGDLSVYWYQQSLDQGLQFLIQYYNGEERAKGNILERFSAQQFPDLHSELNLSSLELGDSALYFCASSGKLATGDEQYFGPGTRLTVT.

The chain combines TRBV10-3 with TRBJ2-3; 7 positions agree with TRBD2. V trimming: 10 bases; J trimming: 2 bases; junction bases outside the gene matches: 12. The germline V gene encodes CDR1 ENHRY and CDR2 SYGVKD. The CDR3 has 15 residues. The CDR3 loop reads CATGGKAGTTDTQYF. The CDR3 DNA sequence: TGTGCCACCGGGGGAAAAGCGGGGACCACAGATACGCAGTATTTT.

The chain combines TRBV7-3 with TRBJ2-4; D is unresolved. The CDR3 is 13 residues long. Trimming removed 3 bases from V and 7 bases from J, with 10 bases in between. The germline V gene encodes CDR1 SGHTA and CDR2 FQGTGA. The DNA of the CDR3 is TGTGCCAGCAGCTTGGGTATGGGGAACATTCAGTACTTC. This encodes CASSLGMGNIQYF.